The 26 T cell receptor beta chains below all came from one sample that was sequenced in a study of PD-1 blockade in classical Hodgkin lymphoma (dated by TCRdb to about 2020). The sample's time point label, decoded: newly diagnosed, previously untreated cHL patient sample. A Miltenyi CD4+ T cell isolation kit was used for magnetic negative selection to purify CD4+ T cells from thawed PBMCs. The library was produced with the immunoSEQ multiplex PCR assay. In TCRdb, the immuneACCESS table is reduced to in-frame sequences with V and J assigned. These tables do not hold every clone; where another copy was compared, an unresolved V gene accounts for under half, and the others remain unexplained. The sample table records 15,000 to 18,000 clones; more than 70% of these occur just once. Of the sample, approximately 0.8% falls within the top ten clones. Source material: CD4+ T cells from blood. These receptors originate from a human donor with classical Hodgkin lymphoma.

The V gene is TRBV27, the J gene TRBJ2-5, with 16 bases lining up with TRBD2. The CDR3 has 20 amino acids. After removal of 5 bases from V and 4 bases from J, the junction contained 16 bases not matched to a gene. CDR1 is MNHEY and CDR2 is SMNVEV in the germline V gene (reference sequence). CDR3 region: CASSPISPTGTSGRGETQYF. The CDR3 DNA sequence: TGTGCCAGCAGTCCTATTAGCCCAACCGGGACTAGCGGGAGGGGAGAGACCCAGTACTTC.

V gene TRBV7-2 combines with J gene TRBJ2-7, with 10 bases matching TRBD2. This CDR3 spans 16 amino acids. CDR1 and CDR2 from the germline V gene are SGHTA and FQGNSA. V lost 5 bases and J lost 6; bases outside the gene matches: 13. CDR3 in DNA: TGTGCCAGCAGCCTTAGAGCGGGAGGGCCTCCTTTCGAGCAGTACTTC. This gives the protein CASSLRAGGPPFEQYF.

This rearrangement joins TRBV6-1 to TRBJ1-2, with TRBD1 identical over 7 bases. Per the germline V gene, CDR1 is MNHNS and CDR2 is SASEGT. V shed 6 bases, J shed 2 bases, and the junction held 3 bases outside the gene matches. This CDR3 has 13 residues. This CDR3 reads CASRGTANYGYTF. DNA of the CDR3: TGTGCCAGCAGGGGGACAGCAAACTATGGCTACACCTTC.

The rearrangement joins TRBV28 to TRBJ2-3; the match to TRBD2 covers 8 bases. Germline values: CDR1 MDHEN, CDR2 SYDVKM. CDR3 length: 17 residues. V lost 3 bases to trimming and J lost 2 bases; unmatched junction nucleotides: 10. The CDR3, as DNA: TGTGCCAGCAGTTTCAGCCTCGGACTAGCAGACACAGATACGCAGTATTTT. Residues: CASSFSLGLADTDTQYF.

The chain recombines TRBV10-1 with TRBJ2-4; TRBD2 is a possible D gene (6 bases). The CDR3 totals 13 residues. CDR1 is WNHNN and CDR2 is SYGVQD in the germline V gene (reference sequence). Deletions cut 3 bases from V and 6 bases from J, with 9 bases between. The DNA of the CDR3 is TGCGCCAGCAGTGATAGGAGGGGAAACATTCAGTACTTC. Protein sequence: CASSDRRGNIQYF.

This clone was found once. The chain is built from TRBV7-9 and TRBJ2-5; 8 nucleotides line up with TRBD2. From germline, CDR1 is SEHNR and CDR2 FQNEAQ (reference sequence). Germline trimming cut 2 bases from V and 5 bases from J; bases unmatched to any gene: 16. This CDR3 is built from 18 residues. CDR3 in amino acids: CASSLSLTGGAHGETQYF. DNA for the CDR3: TGTGCCAGCAGCTTATCTCTGACGGGGGGGGCCCACGGCGAGACCCAGTACTTC. Full variable domain (rest looked up from reference TRBV7-9 and TRBJ2-5): DTGVSQNPRHKITKRGQNVTFRCDPISEHNRLYWYRQTLGQGPEFLTYFQNEAQLEKSRLLSDRFSAERPKGSFSTLEIQRTEQGDSAMYLCASSLSLTGGAHGETQYFGPGTRLLVL.

The J gene is TRBJ2-2, the V gene TRBV4-3; 14 positions agree with TRBD2. V trimming: 0 bases; J trimming: 0 bases; junction bases outside the gene matches: 6. The CDR3 spans 20 residues. Germline V CDR1 and CDR2: LGHNA, YSLEER. CDR3 sequence: CASSQDPGLAGGPNTGELFF. The CDR3, as DNA: TGCGCCAGCAGCCAAGACCCCGGACTAGCGGGAGGTCCGAACACCGGGGAGCTGTTTTTT.

This chain links TRBV5-4 with TRBJ2-6; D gene uncertain. With 4 bases removed from V and 2 bases from J, the gap between germline ends came to 4 bases. This CDR3 spans 13 amino acids. CDR1 and CDR2 from the germline V gene are SGHNT and YYREEE (reference sequence). The CDR3 is CASSLPGANVLTF. CDR3 bases: TGTGCCAGCAGCCTCCCTGGGGCCAACGTCCTGACTTTC.

V usage is TRBV5-6 and J usage is TRBJ1-1, with 7 bases that match TRBD1. Germline V gene lookup returns CDR1 SGHDT and CDR2 YYEEEE. This CDR3 has 13 residues. V lost 2 bases to trimming and J lost 11 bases; unmatched junction nucleotides: 9. CDR3 residues: CASSFWTGRSAFF. The CDR3 DNA is TGTGCCAGCAGCTTTTGGACAGGTAGAAGTGCTTTCTTT.

The chain uses TRBV6-5 and TRBJ1-2; no clear D gene. The germline V gene encodes CDR1 MNHEY and CDR2 SVGAGI. V shed 0 bases and J shed 2 bases, with 7 bases lying between them. The CDR3 has 14 residues. The CDR3 region is CASSYSRENYGYTF. In nucleotides, the CDR3 is TGTGCCAGCAGTTACTCAAGGGAGAACTATGGCTACACCTTC.

In its sample, this clone was seen once. The J gene is TRBJ2-6, the V gene TRBV19, with 7 bases fitting TRBD1. Germline assignment: CDR1 LNHDA and CDR2 SQIVND (reference sequence). Trimming removed 4 bases from V and 0 bases from J; junction bases left unmatched: 12. CDR3 length equals 19 residues. The CDR3 region is CASSTSYRGIGSGANVLTF. CDR3 coding DNA: TGTGCCAGTAGTACCTCCTACAGGGGAATAGGCTCTGGGGCCAACGTCCTGACTTTC.

The rearrangement links TRBV1 to TRBJ1-5. TRBV1 is shown as a pseudogene. The length of the CDR3 is 15 residues. This chain's CDR3 is CTSSQDRGGFWPQHF. As DNA, the CDR3 is TGCACCAGCAGCCAAGATCGCGGCGGCTTCTGGCCCCAGCATTTT.

The chain has TRBV7-2 and TRBJ2-5; no definite D call. Germline values: CDR1 SGHTA, CDR2 FQGNSA. Deletions cut 1 base from V and 2 bases from J, with 14 bases between. CDR3 length: 16 amino acids. This CDR3 is CASSLGFMAVQETQYF. CDR3 nucleotide sequence: TGTGCCAGCAGCTTAGGTTTCATGGCGGTACAAGAGACCCAGTACTTC.

This clone was observed a few times. The gene calls are TRBV7-9 and TRBJ1-2; D call uncertain. Germline V gene lookup returns CDR1 SEHNR and CDR2 FQNEAQ (reference sequence). V was cut by 4 bases and J by 4 bases, with 7 bases left in between. This CDR3 region has 12 residues. The CDR3 protein is CASSSQAYGYTF. The CDR3 bases are TGTGCCAGCAGCTCCCAGGCCTATGGCTACACCTTC.

V usage is TRBV27 and J usage is TRBJ1-5; D gene uncertain. The CDR3 has 13 residues. V lost 6 bases to trimming and J lost 5 bases, with 11 bases between them. Per germline, CDR1 MNHEY and CDR2 SMNVEV (reference sequence). The CDR3 nucleotides read TGTGCCAGCAGGCTGTCCAGAGATCAGCCCCAGCATTTT. Encoded protein: CASRLSRDQPQHF.

The genes are TRBV6-7 and TRBJ1-3; D gene unclear. TRBV6-7 is an ORF, and what it does is uncertain. CDR3 size: 14 residues. Trimming took 5 bases from V and 0 from J, leaving 8 bases between them. CDR3 residues: CASSLIGSGNTIYF. CDR3 DNA sequence: TGTGCCAGCAGTCTCATAGGCTCTGGAAACACCATATATTTT.

This CDR3 is CASSDSGTVYGYTF. The CDR3, as DNA: TGTGCCAGCAGTGACAGTGGGACAGTATATGGCTACACCTTC. The V and J genes are TRBV28 and TRBJ1-2; 7 bases are a match to TRBD1. Per germline, CDR1 MDHEN and CDR2 SYDVKM. With 5 bases clipped from V and 5 bases from J, the junction kept 8 bases outside the gene matches. The CDR3 totals 14 residues.

This clone appeared once. This sequence joins TRBV11-2 and TRBJ2-7; the match to TRBD2 covers 7 bases. This CDR3 is 15 amino acids long. The V segment lost 5 bases and the J segment 5 bases; nucleotides outside the gene matches: 12. The germline V gene has CDR1 SGHAT and CDR2 FQNNGV. The CDR3 DNA reads TGTGCCAGCAGCAACAGGCGGGGGAGGGAGAACGAGCAGTACTTC. Translated, it gives CASSNRRGRENEQYF.

The V and J genes are TRBV5-6 and TRBJ1-4; D might be TRBD1 (5 bases). CDR3 length: 13 amino acids. Trimming removed 2 bases at V and 7 bases at J, with 9 bases between. Germline assignment: CDR1 SGHDT and CDR2 YYEEEE. The chain's CDR3 is CASSLRQPEKLFF. The CDR3 nucleotides are TGTGCCAGCAGCTTACGACAGCCTGAAAAACTGTTTTTT.

This chain links TRBV5-8 with TRBJ1-5; 8 bases line up with TRBD1. The CDR3 has 15 amino acids. The trim removed 0 bases at V and 7 bases at J, leaving 6 bases unmatched. The germline V gene has CDR1 SGHTS and CDR2 YDEGEE. The DNA for the CDR3 is TGTGCCAGCAGCTTGGCCGGACAGGGAAGGCAGCCCCAGCATTTT. Translated: CASSLAGQGRQPQHF.

The V and J genes are TRBV7-9 and TRBJ2-7; TRBD2 might be the D (5 bases). The CDR3 has 13 residues. Deletions cut 5 bases from V and 3 bases from J, with 11 bases between. The germline CDR1 and CDR2 sequences are SEHNR and FQNEAQ (reference sequence). CDR3 region: CASSPAEGYEQYF. CDR3 DNA sequence: TGTGCCAGCAGCCCTGCCGAGGGCTACGAGCAGTACTTC.

CDR3 nucleotides: TGTGCCAGCAGGAAAGACAGGGGCTACGAGCAGTACTTC. It is translated as CASRKDRGYEQYF. The chain joins TRBV5-4 to TRBJ2-7, with TRBD1 identical over 8 bases. V trimming: 5 bases; J trimming: 3 bases; junction bases outside the gene matches: 4. From germline, CDR1 is SGHNT and CDR2 YYREEE (reference sequence). This CDR3 has 13 amino acids.

The J gene is TRBJ1-3, the V gene TRBV27; D is unclear. Germline CDR1 MNHEY, CDR2 SMNVEV (reference sequence). The V end was cut by 0 bases, the J end by 2 bases, with 5 bases between. The CDR3 length is 14 residues. This CDR3 reads CASSLSGTGNTIYF. Here the CDR3 DNA reads TGTGCCAGCAGTTTATCAGGGACTGGAAACACCATATATTTT.

The chain is built from TRBV11-2 and TRBJ2-4; TRBD1 agrees at 7 bases. The V gene end was trimmed by 0 bases and the J gene end by 1 base; junction bases not matched to a gene: 12. CDR1 SGHAT and CDR2 FQNNGV come from the germline V gene. The CDR3 covers 19 residues. The CDR3 sequence: CASSLDTRQGSPAKNIQYF. Written as DNA, the CDR3 is TGTGCCAGCAGCTTAGACACCCGACAGGGTTCGCCGGCCAAAAACATTCAGTACTTC.

The V and J genes are TRBV7-9 and TRBJ2-7, with TRBD1 identical over 8 bases. The CDR3 sequence is 14 residues long. Germline-derived CDR1 and CDR2 are SEHNR and FQNEAQ (reference sequence). J gave up 3 bases and V 1 base, and 2 bases lay outside the gene matches. The CDR3: CASSLGTGFYEQYF. The CDR3 coding sequence is TGTGCCAGCAGCTTAGGGACAGGGTTCTACGAGCAGTACTTC.

This rearrangement joins TRBV7-3 to TRBJ2-7; unclear D gene. V lost 5 bases, J lost 0 bases, and 8 bases lay in between. The CDR3 sequence is 13 residues long. Germline CDR1 reads SGHTA; CDR2 reads FQGTGA. The CDR3 region is CASSPRNSYEQYF. The DNA of the CDR3 is TGTGCCAGCAGCCCACGGAACTCCTACGAGCAGTACTTC.